This passage covers 2 T cell receptor beta chains from one sample sequenced in a study of spatial heterogeneity in lung cancer. Overall study findings and caveats: Mutation tallies in tumors tracked expanded intratumoral alpha and beta TCR counts.

Via MiXCR, TCRdb re-called the 5' RACE reads, giving one row per CDR3 protein. The table lists over 8,500 distinct CDR3 sequences, approximately 5% of them singletons, with around 25% in the top ten. These receptors' targets are unknown. Sample time point: sample taken at primary tumor resection. The starting material was lung tumor tissue, obtained at surgery. The source is a female donor with early-stage non-small cell lung cancer.

There are many counts of this clonotype. CDR3 DNA sequence: TGTGCCAGCAGCTTAGCCTTCTCTAGCTCCCGTGAGACCCAGTACTTC. The encoded protein is CASSLAFSSSRETQYF. This chain connects TRBV11-3 to TRBJ2-5; weak D call: TRBD2 (5 bases). The V end lost 1 base, the J end lost 5 bases, and 17 bases lay between the germline ends. From germline, CDR1 is SGHNT and CDR2 YENEEA. This CDR3 has 16 amino acids.

Judged by abundance, this clonotype is medium-sized. The chain carries TRBV20-1 and TRBJ2-1; 8 bases fit TRBD2. The CDR3 totals 13 residues. Germline V gene data show CDR1 as DFQATT and CDR2 as SNEGSKA (reference sequence). V gave up 5 bases and J gave up 8 bases; unmatched junction bases: 8. This CDR3 is CSASSGGGYEQFF. The CDR3 DNA sequence: TGCAGTGCTTCAAGCGGGGGCGGTTATGAGCAGTTCTTC.